Listed below are T cell receptor beta chains from one sample, sequenced in a study of T-cell memory formation after mild COVID-19. TCRdb re-called the 5' RACE reads with MiXCR, one entry per CDR3 protein. Among about half a million distinct CDR3 sequences listed, 15% to 20% were seen once. The material sequenced was PBMCs or a T cell subset sorted from them (not recorded which). Receptors originate from an adult woman who had mild COVID-19 (a few samples of this study predate the infection). Cell type and time point are not known. CDR3s include the opening cysteine and the closing phenylalanine or tryptophan. D genes are given only for firm matches. Size values are once, few and many counts, or a class for expanded clones, and some rows have none.

TRBV12-3/TRBV12-4	TRBJ1-2	-	-	TGTGCCAGCGGTGGACAGCTAGCTAACTATGGCTACACCTTC	CASGGQLANYGYTF
TRBV5-6	TRBJ1-5	-	-	TGTGCCAGCAGCTCCGCCCCGGGGGGTCAGCCCCAGCATTTT	CASSSAPGGQPQHF
TRBV29-1	TRBJ2-7	-	TRBD2	TGCAGCGTTTCGGGGGGACTAGCGGAGTCCTACGAGCAGTACTTC	CSVSGGLAESYEQYF
TRBV9	TRBJ2-1	many	TRBD2	TGTGCCAGCAGCGTAACTAGCGGGAGGTACAATGAGCAGTTCTTC	CASSVTSGRYNEQFF
TRBV19	TRBJ2-1	few	-	TGTGCCAGCGTGGAGGGCAGGGGAACCTACAATGAGCAGTTCTTC	CASVEGRGTYNEQFF
TRBV29-1	TRBJ2-7	-	TRBD2	TGCAGCGTTGAAGGTCTCGCGCTAGCGGGAGGGTACGAGCAGTACTTC	CSVEGLALAGGYEQYF
TRBV4-3	TRBJ2-7	-	TRBD2	TGCGCCAGCAGCCAAGAGGAGGCTAGCGGGAGCTACGAGCAGTACTTC	CASSQEEASGSYEQYF
TRBV20-1	TRBJ1-1	few	TRBD1	TGCAGTGCTAGAGGTCGGCCGGGACAGGGGTTGGTGGGGAACACTGAAGCTTTCTTT	CSARGRPGQGLVGNTEAFF
TRBV9	TRBJ1-2	few	TRBD1	TGTGCCAGCAGCGCCTCAGGGGGCGCGGGCTACACCTTC	CASSASGGAGYTF
TRBV7-8	TRBJ1-1	-	-	TGTGCCAGCAGCTCTGAAGGGAGGTACGTGAACACTGAAGCTTTCTTT	CASSSEGRYVNTEAFF
TRBV12-1	TRBJ2-5	few	-	TGTGCCAGCAGCCATAGCTACTCAGGAGAGACCCAGTACTTC	CASSHSYSGETQYF
TRBV5-6	TRBJ1-5	few	TRBD1	TGTGCCAGCAGCAGCCGGGACAGATCTAATCAGCCCCAGCATTTT	CASSSRDRSNQPQHF
TRBV20-1	TRBJ2-3	-	-	TGCAGTGCCCGAGGGCTCTCTAGCACAGATACGCAGTATTTT	CSARGLSSTDTQYF
TRBV2	TRBJ1-6	few	-	TGTGCCAGGGCGGTGATGAGCGGCCCTAATTCACCCCTCCACTTT	CARAVMSGPNSPLHF
TRBV5-1	TRBJ1-6	few	-	TGCGCCAGCAGCTTGCTGCCAGGGGAGAATTCACCCCTCCACTTT	CASSLLPGENSPLHF
TRBV5-1	TRBJ2-3	few	-	TGCGCCAGCAGCTGGAACCTGGGGGGTGTTGCAGATACGCAGTATTTT	CASSWNLGGVADTQYF
TRBV19	TRBJ2-2	-	-	TGTGCCAGTAGTGATAACGGGAGGAACACCGGGGAGCTGTTTTTT	CASSDNGRNTGELFF
TRBV9	TRBJ2-7	-	TRBD2	TGTGCCAGCAGCGTAGGAGGCGGGGGGCGAAACTCCTACGAGCAGTACTTC	CASSVGGGGRNSYEQYF
TRBV6-2/TRBV6-3	TRBJ2-2	-	TRBD1	TGTGCCAGCAGTCTCATCGGGACAGGGAAGGCCGGGGAGCTGTTTTTT	CASSLIGTGKAGELFF
TRBV27	TRBJ2-5	few	-	TGTGCCAGCAGTTTAAGTCGGCCTTTGGGGACCCAGTACTTC	CASSLSRPLGTQYF
TRBV30	TRBJ2-5	-	-	TGTGCCTGGAGTTCGGGCAGGCAAGAGACCCAGTACTTC	CAWSSGRQETQYF
TRBV6-2/TRBV6-3	TRBJ1-1	few	-	TGTGCCTCCATCGACCGGGGGAACACTGAAGCTTTCTTT	CASIDRGNTEAFF
TRBV7-9	TRBJ2-7	-	TRBD2	TGTGCCAGCAGCCCGGGGGGGATTCCCCCCTACGAGCAGTACTTC	CASSPGGIPPYEQYF
TRBV27	TRBJ2-7	once	TRBD1	TGTGCCAGCAGCCCAGCGACAGGGGGGGACGAGCAGTACTTC	CASSPATGGDEQYF
TRBV28	TRBJ2-5	-	TRBD2	TGTGCCAGCAGCCTGGAGGGGCTAGCGGGGGCTACAGAGACCCAGTACTTC	CASSLEGLAGATETQYF
TRBV5-4	TRBJ1-2	-	TRBD1	TGTGCCAGCAGAACCAGGGGGTTTAACTATGGCTACACCTTC	CASRTRGFNYGYTF
TRBV5-5	TRBJ1-1	-	TRBD1	TGTGCCAGCAGCTTGACCGGACAGGATAACACTGAAGCTTTCTTT	CASSLTGQDNTEAFF
TRBV12-3/TRBV12-4	TRBJ1-2	many	TRBD1	TGTGCCAGCAGTTTTGACAGGGGGCTTAACTATGGCTACACCTTC	CASSFDRGLNYGYTF
TRBV19	TRBJ2-7	many	-	TGTGCCAGTAGTCCGAACTCATGGTCCTACGAGCAGTACTTC	CASSPNSWSYEQYF
TRBV7-8	TRBJ2-1	-	-	TGTGCCAGCAGCCCCACAGGGATCAGGCAGTTCTTC	CASSPTGIRQFF
TRBV7-2	TRBJ1-1	few	-	TGTGCCAGCAGCTTCTTAGGGCGAGCGAACACTGAAGCTTTCTTT	CASSFLGRANTEAFF
TRBV12-3/TRBV12-4	TRBJ2-5	few	TRBD1	TGTGCCAGCAGTTCCTCGACAGGGGGAGAGACCCAGTACTTC	CASSSSTGGETQYF
TRBV5-4	TRBJ1-1	-	-	TGTGCCAGCAGCTTACGGGGCTGGGTGAACACTGAAGCTTTCTTT	CASSLRGWVNTEAFF
TRBV20-1	TRBJ2-1	-	-	TGCAGTGCTAGAGTATTCGATGAGCAGTTCTTC	CSARVFDEQFF
TRBV12-3/TRBV12-4	TRBJ2-2	-	-	TGTGCCAGCAGTTTTAAGAACACCGGGGAGCTGTTTTTT	CASSFKNTGELFF
TRBV4-2	TRBJ2-7	few	-	TGTGCCAGCAGCCAAGATTACGGAACCTACGAGCAGTACTTC	CASSQDYGTYEQYF
TRBV12-3/TRBV12-4	TRBJ2-6	few	-	TGTGCCAACAGGCAGTCTGGGGCCAACGTCCTGACTTTC	CANRQSGANVLTF
TRBV24-1	TRBJ2-3	-	TRBD1	TGTGCCACCAGTGGCGGTTGGGGACAGGGCAGTGATACGCAGTATTTT	CATSGGWGQGSDTQYF
TRBV19	TRBJ1-1	-	TRBD1	TGTGCCAGTAGCCAGGGGGCTGAAGAAGCTTTCTTT	CASSQGAEEAFF
TRBV7-6	TRBJ2-6	-	TRBD1	TGTGCCACCCTAGTCCGCAAAACGGACAGGGAGCCCGATCGGGGGGCCAACGTCCTGACTTTC	CATLVRKTDREPDRGANVLTF
TRBV10-3	TRBJ2-3	-	TRBD2	TGTGCCATCAGTGAGTCTGGGCTAGCGGGAGAAGCTGATACGCAGTATTTT	CAISESGLAGEADTQYF
TRBV6-2/TRBV6-3	TRBJ2-1	few	-	TGTGCCAGCAGTCGGGACTCGGACAATGAGCAGTTCTTC	CASSRDSDNEQFF
TRBV29-1	TRBJ2-5	few	TRBD2	TGCAGCGGAAGGAGCAGCGGGAGTGGGGAGACCCAGTACTTC	CSGRSSGSGETQYF
TRBV5-1	TRBJ2-7	-	-	TGCGCCAGCAGCCCCCGGGACAACCACTACGAGCAGTACTTC	CASSPRDNHYEQYF
TRBV2	TRBJ1-2	-	-	TGTGCCAGCCGGTTAGGACAGAACTATGGCTACACCTTC	CASRLGQNYGYTF
TRBV12-3/TRBV12-4	TRBJ2-5	few	-	TGTGCCAGCAGTTTAAGGGGACTCCAAGAGACCCAGTACTTC	CASSLRGLQETQYF
TRBV9	TRBJ1-1	few	-	TGTGCCAGCAGCGTAGTAAGTGGAGACCCTGAAGCTTTCTTT	CASSVVSGDPEAFF
TRBV5-1	TRBJ1-1	-	-	TGCGCCAGCAGCCCCTGGAGGAGGGAGTCCACTGAAGCTTTCTTT	CASSPWRRESTEAFF
TRBV19	TRBJ2-1	few	TRBD2	TGTGCCAGTAGTATGCTAGCGGGAGGAGACAATGAGCAGTTCTTC	CASSMLAGGDNEQFF
TRBV25-1	TRBJ2-5	-	-	TGTGCCAGCAGTGAACCGGGGTGGGAGCATGCAGAGACCCAGTACTTC	CASSEPGWEHAETQYF
TRBV5-1	TRBJ2-3	-	TRBD2	TGCGCCAGCATGGATAAGGGACTAGCGGGCACAGATACGCAGTATTTT	CASMDKGLAGTDTQYF
TRBV5-1	TRBJ1-2	few	-	TGCGCCAGCAGCTTGGAGCCTCGCGGAGGCGGAGGCTACACCTTC	CASSLEPRGGGGYTF
TRBV29-1	TRBJ2-1	-	-	TGCAGCGCCCGTGCGCGTAGCTCCTACAATGAGCAGTTCTTC	CSARARSSYNEQFF
TRBV15	TRBJ2-1	-	-	TGTGCCACCAGCAGACATCTCAATCTAGCAGAGGGGGGTGAGCAGTTCTTC	CATSRHLNLAEGGEQFF